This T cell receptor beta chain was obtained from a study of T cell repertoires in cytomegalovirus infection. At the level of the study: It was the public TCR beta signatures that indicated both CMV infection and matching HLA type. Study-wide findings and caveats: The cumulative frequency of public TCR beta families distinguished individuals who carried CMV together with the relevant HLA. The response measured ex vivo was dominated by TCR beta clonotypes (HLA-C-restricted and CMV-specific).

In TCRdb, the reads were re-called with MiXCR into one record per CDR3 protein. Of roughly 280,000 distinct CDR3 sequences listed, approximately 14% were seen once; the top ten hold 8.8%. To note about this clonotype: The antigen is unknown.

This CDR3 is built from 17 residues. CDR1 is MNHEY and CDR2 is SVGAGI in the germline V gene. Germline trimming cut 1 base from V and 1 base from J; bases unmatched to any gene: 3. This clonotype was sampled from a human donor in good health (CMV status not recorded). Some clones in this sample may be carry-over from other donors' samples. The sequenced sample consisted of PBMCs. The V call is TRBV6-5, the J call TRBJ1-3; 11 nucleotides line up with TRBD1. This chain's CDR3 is CASSYFGQGASGNTIYF. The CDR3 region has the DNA TGTGCCAGCAGTTACTTCGGACAGGGGGCTTCTGGAAACACCATATATTTT.